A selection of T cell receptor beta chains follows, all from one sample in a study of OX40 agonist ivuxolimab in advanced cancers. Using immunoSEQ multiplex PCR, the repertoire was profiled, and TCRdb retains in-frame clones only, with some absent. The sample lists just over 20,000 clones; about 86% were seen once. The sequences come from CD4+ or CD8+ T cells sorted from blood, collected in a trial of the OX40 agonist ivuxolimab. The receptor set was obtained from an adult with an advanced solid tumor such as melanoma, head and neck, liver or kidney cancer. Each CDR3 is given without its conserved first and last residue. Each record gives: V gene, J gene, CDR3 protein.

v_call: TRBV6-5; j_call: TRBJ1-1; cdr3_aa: ASSPGWTNTEAF
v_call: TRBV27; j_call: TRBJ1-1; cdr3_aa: ASSLEDPHATEAF
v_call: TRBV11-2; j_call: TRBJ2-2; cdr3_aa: ASSPRGESTGELF
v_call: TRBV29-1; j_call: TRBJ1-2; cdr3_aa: SGGGLDGYT
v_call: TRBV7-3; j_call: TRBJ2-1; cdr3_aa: ASSFDGGNSYNEQF
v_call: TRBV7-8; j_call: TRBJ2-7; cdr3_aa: ASSPGAGVPYEQY
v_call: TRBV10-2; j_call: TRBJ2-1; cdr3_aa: ASREGSPQF
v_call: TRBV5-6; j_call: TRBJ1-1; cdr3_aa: ASSQPPGDTEAF
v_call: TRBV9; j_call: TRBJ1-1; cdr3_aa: ASSTGAEAF
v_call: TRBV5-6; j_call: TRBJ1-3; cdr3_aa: ASSPGQGRNTIY
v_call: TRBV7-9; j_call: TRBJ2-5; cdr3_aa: ASSLVVAGGETQY
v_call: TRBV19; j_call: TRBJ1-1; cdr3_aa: ASSIGGEGAF
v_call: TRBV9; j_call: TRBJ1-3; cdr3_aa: ASSVDGSSGNTIY
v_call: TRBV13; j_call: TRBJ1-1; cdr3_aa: ASSSGTGDGMRTF
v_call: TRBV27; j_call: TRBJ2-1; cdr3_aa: ASSLSGRGLWNEQF
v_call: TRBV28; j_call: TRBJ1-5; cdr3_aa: ASRPGTGGFVGNQPQH